What follows describes a single T cell receptor beta chain. The CDR3 has 13 amino acids. Trimming cost V 6 bases and J 2 bases; bases outside gene matches: 3. Germline V gene lookup returns CDR1 LNHDA and CDR2 SQIVND (reference sequence). This sample was taken from a study of blood T cell repertoires in COVID-19. Looking at the study overall: Donors in the United States, Italy and Spain gave samples during acute or convalescent COVID-19.

Generated by immunoSEQ multiplex PCR, the TCRdb table keeps only in-frame clones and is missing some. The sample shows around 200,000 clones, approximately 84% of them seen only once. Sample: peripheral blood. V is TRBV19 and J is TRBJ2-5, with 7 bases that match TRBD2. This receptor was obtained from a human donor with acute or convalescent COVID-19. The donor label of this sample is uncertain. The CDR3 DNA follows: TGTGCCAGTAGGATTAGCGGGCAAGAGACCCAGTACTTC. Translated, it gives CASRISGQETQYF. Together with reference TRBV19 and TRBJ2-5, the CDR3 gives the full variable domain: DGGITQSPKYLFRKEGQNVTLSCEQNLNHDAMYWYRQDPGQGLRLIYYSQIVNDFQKGDIAEGYSVSREKKESFPLTVTSAQKNPTAFYLCASRISGQETQYFGPGTRLLVL.